This T cell receptor beta chain was retrieved from a study of cytomegalovirus exposure and HLA in healthy donors. Study outcomes and limitations: Later work showed greater clonal expansion in HLA-associated TCR beta chains than in equally common others. A later analysis appeared to link common viral pathogens to several of the most significant clusters.

Germline V lookup: CDR1 MDHEN, CDR2 SYDVKM. The CDR3 is made up of 14 amino acids. The V gene lost 7 bases and the J gene lost 6 bases, with 15 bases spanning the gap. This clone was seen a handful of times. The antigen is undetermined. Likely a read error: the CDR3 ends without its conserved phenylalanine or tryptophan. Vbeta (60) and Jbeta (13) primers were used in the PCR. Assay used: immunoSEQ multiplex PCR; TCRdb lists only in-frame clones, some missing. Altogether roughly 100,000 clones are present, over 70% being singletons, with the ten largest covering about 0.8%. This TCR derives from a boy between 5 and 17 years old in good health and CMV-seronegative. The specimen sequenced was PBMCs. The chain is built from TRBV28 and TRBJ1-4; D perhaps matches TRBD1 (6 bases). The chain's CDR3 is CASTPYAGDEKLFV. The CDR3 nucleotides are TGTGCCAGCACCCCATACGCAGGGGATGAAAAACTGTTTGTT.